One and the same sample provided the 26 T cell receptor beta chains below, sequenced in a study of T cell responses to AZD1222 COVID-19 vaccine. Clones were read by immunoSEQ multiplex PCR, and TCRdb kept only the in-frame ones, dropping some. The sample has fewer than 150,000 clones, approximately 93% seen once. The sample in question was peripheral blood, obtained on day 0 of AZD1222 vaccination. These receptors all come from an adult in good health.

The chain is built from TRBV20-1 and TRBJ2-5; D is ambiguous. Germline V gene lookup returns CDR1 DFQATT and CDR2 SNEGSKA (reference sequence). V shed 4 bases and J shed 2 bases, with 5 bases lying between them. The CDR3 covers 11 residues. The CDR3 loop is CSANRQETQYF. As DNA, the CDR3 is TGCAGTGCTAACAGACAAGAGACCCAGTACTTC.

The V gene is TRBV5-4, the J gene TRBJ2-3; D is undetermined. The V end lost 4 bases, the J end lost 3 bases, and 6 bases lay between the germline ends. In germline, CDR1 is SGHNT, CDR2 YYREEE (reference sequence). This CDR3 contains 12 residues. The CDR3 bases are TGTGCCAGCAGCCTCTGGACAGATACGCAGTATTTT. Residues: CASSLWTDTQYF.

This rearrangement joins TRBV28 to TRBJ2-7, with D hard to call. This CDR3 spans 15 amino acids. V was pared by 3 bases and J by 1 base, with 13 bases between. Germline CDR1 reads MDHEN; CDR2 reads SYDVKM. The CDR3 DNA follows: TGTGCCAGCAGTTTTACCCCCGGTTTTTCCTACGAGCAGTACTTC. As protein: CASSFTPGFSYEQYF.

The chain joins TRBV6-5 to TRBJ1-2, with TRBD1 identical over 8 bases. The CDR3 runs 15 residues. CDR1 MNHEY and CDR2 SVGAGI come from the germline V gene. V lost 6 bases to trimming and J lost 5 bases; unmatched junction nucleotides: 11. CDR3 sequence reads: CASSSPTGTGYGYTF. In DNA, the CDR3 is TGTGCCAGCAGCTCTCCCACCGGGACAGGTTATGGCTACACCTTC.

This chain connects TRBV6-5 to TRBJ1-1; D might be TRBD1 (5 bases). Deletions cut 8 bases from V and 0 bases from J, with 13 bases between. The CDR3 extends over 14 amino acids. Germline V CDR1 and CDR2: MNHEY, SVGAGI. CDR3 DNA: TGTGCCAGCGCCCTGGACAACCTGAACACTGAAGCTTTCTTT. This codes for CASALDNLNTEAFF.

V gene TRBV5-1 combines with J gene TRBJ2-1; D ambiguous. There are 13 residues in the CDR3. The V gene lost 1 base and the J gene lost 6 bases, with 8 bases spanning the gap. Germline V gene lookup returns CDR1 SGHRS and CDR2 YFSETQ. The CDR3 reads CASSLLTLNEQFF. Written as DNA, the CDR3 is TGCGCCAGCAGCTTGCTTACCCTCAATGAGCAGTTCTTC. Full variable domain (outside the CDR3, taken from reference TRBV5-1 and TRBJ2-1): KAGVTQTPRYLIKTRGQQVTLSCSPISGHRSVSWYQQTPGQGLQFLFEYFSETQRNKGNFPGRFSGRQFSNSRSEMNVSTLELGDSALYLCASSLLTLNEQFFGPGTRLTVL.

The V and J genes are TRBV3-1 (or the pseudogene TRBV3-2) and TRBJ1-4; 8 bases line up with TRBD1. The ends lost 2 bases at V and 7 bases at J; junction bases unmatched: 3. The CDR3 is 14 amino acids. Germline V gene lookup returns CDR1 LGHDT and CDR2 YNNKEL (reference sequence). CDR3 in amino acids: CASSQYRGSEKLFF. The CDR3 DNA sequence: TGTGCCAGCAGCCAATACAGGGGGAGTGAAAAACTGTTTTTT.

The table lists this clone with a count of one. This sequence joins TRBV19 and TRBJ1-5, with a tentative D call TRBD1 (5 bases). Trimming shortened V by 5 bases and J by 3 bases, and 14 bases separated the two germline ends. Germline lookup yields CDR1 LNHDA and CDR2 SQIVND (reference sequence). This CDR3 has 15 residues. The CDR3 sequence is CASSLTGRNNQPQHF. CDR3 DNA sequence: TGTGCCAGTAGTTTGACGGGACGGAACAATCAGCCCCAGCATTTT.

This clone was found once. This chain joins TRBV19 and TRBJ1-3; D is ambiguous. Trimming shortened V by 5 bases and J by 2 bases, and 7 bases separated the two germline ends. There are 13 residues in the CDR3. Looked up from germline, CDR1 is LNHDA and CDR2 is SQIVND (reference sequence). CDR3 protein: CASSLNAGNTIYF. The CDR3 DNA is TGTGCCAGTAGTCTCAACGCTGGAAACACCATATATTTT. The variable domain in full, completed from reference TRBV19 and TRBJ1-3, reads DGGITQSPKYLFRKEGQNVTLSCEQNLNHDAMYWYRQDPGQGLRLIYYSQIVNDFQKGDIAEGYSVSREKKESFPLTVTSAQKNPTAFYLCASSLNAGNTIYFGEGSWLTVV.

This chain connects TRBV11-1 to TRBJ2-1; tentative D call: TRBD1 (5 bases). Trimming took off 5 bases at V and 6 bases at J, with 14 bases between the two ends. Germline loops: CDR1 SGHAT, CDR2 FQDESV (reference sequence). CDR3 size: 14 residues. The CDR3 sequence is CASSLDRWANEQFF. The CDR3 region has the DNA TGTGCCAGCAGCCTCGACAGATGGGCCAATGAGCAGTTCTTC. The variable domain in full, with the rest retrieved from reference TRBV11-1 and TRBJ2-1, is EAEVAQSPRYKITEKSQAVAFWCDPISGHATLYWYRQILGQGPELLVQFQDESVVDDSQLPKDRFSAERLKGVDSTLKIQPAELGDSAMYLCASSLDRWANEQFFGPGTRLTVL.

This chain uses TRBV5-4 with TRBJ2-6; no clear D. There are 15 residues in the CDR3. V lost 4 bases to trimming and J lost 4 bases, with 12 bases between them. CDR1 is SGHNT, CDR2 YYREEE, per germline (reference sequence). Here the CDR3 DNA reads TGTGCCAGCAGCCTTAGGTATTCGGGGGCCAACGTCCTGACTTTC. As protein: CASSLRYSGANVLTF.

CDR3 DNA: TGTGCCAGTAGTTTACTTGGACTTGGGGGCCCTCCTAATTCACCCCTCCACTTT. Translation gives CASSLLGLGGPPNSPLHF. This chain connects TRBV19 to TRBJ1-6; the D gene is possibly TRBD1 (6 bases). V lost 5 bases and J lost 6, with 23 bases in between. The CDR3 covers 18 residues. Germline CDR1 is LNHDA and CDR2 is SQIVND (reference sequence).

This chain links TRBV4-1 with TRBJ2-7; 12 bases are a match to TRBD2. The V segment lost 1 base and the J segment 4 bases; nucleotides outside the gene matches: 8. The germline V gene encodes CDR1 MGHRA and CDR2 YSYEKL. This CDR3 has 17 amino acids. The CDR3 loop is CASSQASLAGGPYEQYF. The CDR3 DNA is TGCGCCAGCAGCCAAGCCAGCCTAGCGGGAGGGCCTTACGAGCAGTACTTC.

The chain carries TRBV11-2 and TRBJ2-5; no firm D call. Trimming shortened V by 1 base and J by 5 bases, and 11 bases separated the two germline ends. The CDR3 contains 14 residues. The germline gives CDR1 SGHAT, CDR2 FQNNGV. CDR3 amino acids: CASSLGFAGETQYF. In DNA, the CDR3 is TGTGCCAGCAGCTTAGGGTTTGCTGGGGAGACCCAGTACTTC.

The rearrangement links TRBV30 to TRBJ2-1; D gene uncertain. This CDR3 has 12 residues. Germline loops: CDR1 GTSNPN, CDR2 SVGIG (reference sequence). V was clipped by 3 bases and J by 11 bases, with 14 bases between them. Here the CDR3 DNA reads TGTGCCTGGAGCATCCAGAGGTTGCAGCAGTTCTTC. Translating it yields CAWSIQRLQQFF. The entire variable domain, with the rest obtained from reference TRBV30 and TRBJ2-1, is as follows: SQTIHQWPATLVQPVGSPLSLECTVEGTSNPNLYWYRQAAGRGLQLLFYSVGIGQISSEVPQNLSASRPQDRQFILSSKKLLLSDSGFYLCAWSIQRLQQFFGPGTRLTVL.

This sequence joins TRBV4-3 and TRBJ2-3; D is uncertain. Germline lookup yields CDR1 LGHNA and CDR2 YSLEER. V was cut by 1 base and J by 0 bases, with 8 bases left in between. CDR3 length: 15 amino acids. The CDR3 is CASSQVESSTDTQYF. Here the CDR3 DNA reads TGCGCCAGCAGCCAAGTTGAATCTAGCACAGATACGCAGTATTTT.

V is TRBV7-2 and J is TRBJ2-1; TRBD2 agrees at 10 bases. The CDR3 sequence is 16 residues long. V lost 0 bases, J lost 10 bases, and 9 bases stayed unmatched. Germline V CDR1 and CDR2: SGHTA, FQGNSA. CDR3 in DNA: TGTGCCAGCAGCTTAGCGCGGCTAGCGGGAGTAAAGGAGCAGTTCTTC. This gives the protein CASSLARLAGVKEQFF.

The chain employs TRBV7-9 and TRBJ2-1; a possible D gene is TRBD1 (6 bases). Germline CDR1 SEHNR, CDR2 FQNEAQ (reference sequence). V was trimmed by 5 bases and J by 1 base, leaving 18 bases between them. The CDR3 length is 17 residues. CDR3 sequence: CASSPLGQKRSYNEQFF. The CDR3 region has the DNA TGTGCCAGCAGCCCACTAGGACAGAAGAGGTCCTACAATGAGCAGTTCTTC.

This clone appeared once. The J gene is TRBJ2-1, the V gene TRBV27, with D maybe TRBD2 (6 bases). Germline loops: CDR1 MNHEY, CDR2 SMNVEV (reference sequence). This CDR3 is built from 14 residues. V was clipped by 6 bases and J by 1 base, with 10 bases between them. The CDR3, as DNA: TGTGCCAGCAGATGGAGGGCTTCCTACAATGAGCAGTTCTTC. Amino acids: CASRWRASYNEQFF.

J is TRBJ1-2 and V is TRBV28; no firm D call. The CDR3 consists of 14 residues. Germline-derived CDR1 and CDR2 are MDHEN and SYDVKM. V lost 8 bases, J lost 0 bases, and 13 bases lay in between. CDR3 DNA sequence: TGTGCCAGCCGCGGAGGGCCCTCTAACTATGGCTACACCTTC. Its protein product is CASRGGPSNYGYTF.

The V gene is TRBV6-6, the J gene TRBJ1-4, with D possibly TRBD1 on 5 matching bases. The V end was cut by 6 bases, the J end by 4 bases, with 12 bases between. Germline V gives CDR1 MNHNY, CDR2 SVGAGI (reference sequence). There are 14 residues in the CDR3. The CDR3 DNA sequence: TGTGCCAGCAGGCAGGTCGGGGGTAATGAAAAACTGTTTTTT. Translation gives CASRQVGGNEKLFF.

This clone was seen just once. The genes are TRBV6-5 and TRBJ1-4; a possible D gene is TRBD1 (5 bases). The V end was cut by 2 bases, the J end by 5 bases, with 12 bases between. The germline V gene encodes CDR1 MNHEY and CDR2 SVGAGI. The CDR3 is 15 residues long. CDR3 protein: CASSYAGPPNEKLFF. CDR3 DNA sequence: TGTGCCAGCAGTTACGCGGGGCCCCCCAATGAAAAACTGTTTTTT.

The V and J genes are TRBV28 and TRBJ2-4; the D is unclear. The CDR3 consists of 14 residues. V lost 5 bases, J lost 1 base, and 9 bases lay in between. Germline CDR1 reads MDHEN; CDR2 reads SYDVKM. CDR3 coding DNA: TGTGCCAGCAGTAGTACTGGGGCCAAAAACATTCAGTACTTC. It is translated as CASSSTGAKNIQYF.

The gene calls are TRBV19 and TRBJ1-1; D is undetermined. V lost 3 bases, J lost 6 bases, and 11 bases lay in between. The CDR3 loop spans 13 amino acids. From germline, CDR1 is LNHDA and CDR2 SQIVND (reference sequence). The CDR3 DNA reads as TGTGCCAGTAGTATGAGGCAGCCTCCTGAAGCTTTCTTT. It yields the protein CASSMRQPPEAFF.

This chain links TRBV27 with TRBJ1-5; D possibly corresponds to TRBD1 (5 bases). Germline V gene sequence: CDR1 MNHEY, CDR2 SMNVEV (reference sequence). The CDR3 runs to 13 residues. Trimming pared 4 bases from V and 4 bases from J, leaving 8 bases between. As DNA, the CDR3 is TGTGCCAGCAGTTCAGACAGTAATCAGCCCCAGCATTTT. Protein product: CASSSDSNQPQHF.

The J gene is TRBJ2-2, the V gene TRBV9; the match to TRBD2 covers 7 bases. This CDR3 comprises 14 residues. CDR1 is SGDLS, CDR2 YYNGEE, per germline. Trimming removed 0 bases from V and 7 bases from J; junction bases left unmatched: 3. The CDR3, as DNA: TGTGCCAGCAGCGTAGCGGGAGGCAGCGGGGAGCTGTTTTTT. Translated, it gives CASSVAGGSGELFF.